The 17 T cell receptor beta chains given below trace back to one sample, sequenced in a study of radiation and T cells in renal cell carcinoma (dated by TCRdb to 2019 to 2021). Library creation used the immunoSEQ multiplex PCR assay. Sourced from immuneACCESS, this table was stored by TCRdb with only in-frame sequences that have V and J called. A share of the clones is absent; for the studies checked, an unresolved V gene accounts for under half, and the remainder has no known explanation. The sample profile shows 150,000 to 200,000 clones; approximately 90% of them were found once. 11% of the sample comes from the top ten. The time point label of this sample denotes: blood 4 weeks post-SBRT, at nephrectomy. The intended sense of this specimen's treatment or condition label: 15 Gy SBRT to primary tumor, nephrectomy 4 weeks later. The sample was blood, taken from a patient whose treatment included radiotherapy and nephrectomy. These receptors all stem from a woman aged 45-60 years with renal cell carcinoma.

The chain carries TRBV11-2 and TRBJ2-5, with D possibly TRBD1 on 6 matching bases. Trimming cost V 0 bases and J 6 bases, with 11 bases left between them. Germline CDR1 SGHAT, CDR2 FQNNGV. This CDR3 has 14 residues. CDR3 bases: TGTGCCAGCAGCTTAGATCTTACAGGGAAGACCCAGTACTTC. It codes for CASSLDLTGKTQYF.

This clone has just a few counts. This chain joins TRBV10-1 and TRBJ1-3, with D unresolved. The CDR3 runs 16 residues. Trimming shortened V by 6 bases and J by 0 bases, and 15 bases separated the two germline ends. Germline values: CDR1 WNHNN, CDR2 SYGVQD (reference sequence). The CDR3 spells CASSLPGWSSGNTIYF. In DNA form, the CDR3 reads TGCGCCAGCAGCCTCCCTGGGTGGAGCTCTGGAAACACCATATATTTT.

The chain is built from TRBV6-6 and TRBJ1-1; TRBD1 is a possible D gene (5 bases). This CDR3 is built from 16 residues. The V gene's germline CDR1 is MNHNY and CDR2 SVGAGI (reference sequence). With 2 bases removed from V and 0 bases from J, the gap between germline ends came to 13 bases. The CDR3: CASSYPPGLMNTEAFF. The CDR3 DNA follows: TGTGCCAGCAGTTACCCCCCGGGACTTATGAACACTGAAGCTTTCTTT.

The chain has TRBV10-2 and TRBJ1-1; D is perhaps TRBD1 (5 bases). The germline CDR1 and CDR2 sequences are WSHSY and SAAADI. This CDR3 has 13 residues. V lost 4 bases and J lost 5, with 11 bases in between. CDR3 region: CASSVAGRTEAFF. The CDR3 DNA sequence: TGCGCCAGCAGTGTTGCAGGGAGAACTGAAGCTTTCTTT.

The chain has TRBV6-6 and TRBJ2-3, with no clear D. The V gene lost 2 bases and the J gene lost 4 bases, with 7 bases spanning the gap. The CDR3 runs to 13 residues. Germline loops: CDR1 MNHNY, CDR2 SVGAGI (reference sequence). CDR3 DNA sequence: TGTGCCAGCAGTTACGTCGAAGCAGATACGCAGTATTTT. This translates into CASSYVEADTQYF.

This clone appeared a single time. In DNA form, the CDR3 reads TGTGCCAGCAGTTACGAGGACAGGGTAGGAGGCTACACCTTC. Amino acids: CASSYEDRVGGYTF. The chain carries TRBV6-5 and TRBJ1-2; 8 positions agree with TRBD1. Per germline, CDR1 MNHEY and CDR2 SVGAGI. With 2 bases clipped from V and 8 bases from J, the junction kept 7 bases outside the gene matches. The length of the CDR3 is 14 residues.

The V and J genes are TRBV6-1 and TRBJ2-3, with a weak D call TRBD2 (6 bases). Between the trimmed V and J ends, which lost 3 bases and 2 bases, there was a span of 12 bases. Germline V gene lookup returns CDR1 MNHNS and CDR2 SASEGT. The CDR3 is 15 amino acids. CDR3 amino acids: CASSDVAGTTDTQYF. The CDR3 region has the DNA TGTGCCAGCAGTGACGTGGCGGGGACCACAGATACGCAGTATTTT.

The V call is TRBV19, the J call TRBJ2-7; 8 bases agree with TRBD1. CDR1 LNHDA and CDR2 SQIVND come from the germline V gene (reference sequence). The CDR3 runs to 15 residues. The V gene end was trimmed by 5 bases and the J gene end by 0 bases; junction bases not matched to a gene: 6. CDR3 DNA sequence: TGTGCCAGTAGTGGACAGGGTTCCGTCTCCTACGAGCAGTACTTC. Protein: CASSGQGSVSYEQYF.

This chain connects TRBV7-9 to TRBJ1-4; no clear D gene. V lost 5 bases and J 8 bases, leaving 18 bases between the germline ends. This CDR3 is built from 15 residues. Germline assignment: CDR1 SEHNR and CDR2 FQNEAQ (reference sequence). The CDR3 nucleotides read TGTGCCAGCAGCATCCCCATGCCCGGGGTGGAAAAACTGTTTTTT. It is translated as CASSIPMPGVEKLFF.

The rearrangement uses TRBV6-6 and TRBJ1-1, with no clear D. The CDR3 is made up of 14 amino acids. CDR1 is MNHNY, CDR2 SVGAGI, per germline (reference sequence). Trimming removed 3 bases at V and 3 bases at J, with 11 bases between. The CDR3 region is CASSYNPQYTEAFF. CDR3 sequence (DNA): TGTGCCAGCAGTTATAATCCACAATACACTGAAGCTTTCTTT.

The chain couples TRBV4-1 to TRBJ1-3; D not resolved. Per germline, CDR1 MGHRA and CDR2 YSYEKL. The CDR3 has 19 amino acids. V was clipped by 3 bases and J by 1 base, with 22 bases between them. The CDR3 reads CASSHPLRSWERSGNTIYF. CDR3 DNA sequence: TGCGCCAGCAGCCACCCCCTTAGGTCGTGGGAGAGATCTGGAAACACCATATATTTT.

The V gene is TRBV5-8, the J gene TRBJ1-5; unclear D gene. Germline CDR1 reads SGHTS; CDR2 reads YDEGEE. CDR3 length: 13 amino acids. Between the trimmed V and J ends, which lost 0 bases and 6 bases, there was a span of 7 bases. CDR3: CASSLASIQPQHF. The DNA of the CDR3 is TGTGCCAGCAGCTTGGCGTCAATTCAGCCCCAGCATTTT.

This chain connects TRBV18 to TRBJ2-1, with 8 bases lining up with TRBD2. The ends lost 2 bases at V and 4 bases at J; junction bases unmatched: 7. Per the germline V gene, CDR1 is KGHSH and CDR2 is LQKENI. The CDR3 is 16 residues long. In DNA, the CDR3 is TGTGCCAGCTCACCAACCAGCGGGGGACCTTACAATGAGCAGTTCTTC. Encoded protein: CASSPTSGGPYNEQFF.

This clone turned up a few times. The chain has TRBV29-1 and TRBJ1-1, with no clear D. V dropped 4 bases and J dropped 4 bases, with 13 bases sitting between them. Germline CDR1 and CDR2: SQVTM and ANQGSEA. The length of the CDR3 is 13 residues. CDR3: CSVVTGRSTEAFF. DNA of the CDR3: TGCAGCGTTGTGACCGGGCGGTCCACTGAAGCTTTCTTT.

The V and J genes are TRBV6-5 and TRBJ1-2, with unresolved D. The germline V gene encodes CDR1 MNHEY and CDR2 SVGAGI. This CDR3 region has 14 residues. The V and J ends lost 5 bases and 7 bases respectively, with 17 bases between them. The CDR3 loop reads CASSQRHLRGGYTF. The CDR3 nucleotides read TGTGCCAGCAGTCAGAGACACCTCCGAGGTGGCTACACCTTC.

This clone was detected only once. This chain joins TRBV7-6 and TRBJ2-3; D not resolved. Between the trimmed V and J ends, which lost 1 base and 8 bases, there was a span of 19 bases. The CDR3 totals 16 residues. Germline values: CDR1 SGHVS, CDR2 FNYEAQ. The CDR3 nucleotides are TGTGCCAGCAGCTTAGTCGAGGAAGGCGCCAGGAGTACGCAGTATTTT. Protein sequence: CASSLVEEGARSTQYF.

This clone was recorded only once. This chain uses TRBV11-3 with TRBJ1-4; a weak D match, TRBD1 (6 bases). V was pared by 3 bases and J by 5 bases, with 13 bases between. This CDR3 has 15 amino acids. The germline gives CDR1 SGHNT, CDR2 YENEEA. For the CDR3, the DNA is TGTGCCAGCAGCTTGGTGGGGGCGGGAAATGAAAAACTGTTTTTT. This sequence encodes CASSLVGAGNEKLFF. The variable domain in full, with the rest retrieved from reference TRBV11-3 and TRBJ1-4, is EAGVVQSPRYKIIEKKQPVAFWCNPISGHNTLYWYLQNLGQGPELLIRYENEEAVDDSQLPKDRFSAERLKGVDSTLKIQPAELGDSAVYLCASSLVGAGNEKLFFGSGTQLSVL.